This TCR beta chain was obtained from a study of breast tumors, draining lymph nodes, adjacent tissues. Via MiXCR, TCRdb re-called the multiplex PCR reads, giving one row per CDR3 protein. The repertoire holds 83,000 or so distinct CDR3 sequences, with about 20% as singletons. This clonotype was counted many times. Its antigen is still unknown. The V gene's germline CDR1 is DFQATT and CDR2 SNEGSKA (reference sequence). V was pared by 7 bases and J by 7 bases, with 17 bases between. The CDR3 runs 12 residues. Breast cancer patients provided tissue from their axillary draining lymph nodes. Study-level results: The lymph node origin of tumor T cells was framed as consistent with a hypothesis, not demonstrated. Tumor and nontumor repertoires were significantly more similar in luminal-like than in basal-like breast cancer. Data fit most tumor T cells coming from lymph node, expanding in tumor. Compared with lymph nodes, tumors were less diverse; compared with nontumor tissue, more.

The material sequenced was axillary lymph node tissue. This clonotype was obtained from a female donor with breast cancer. Some clones in this sample may be carry-over from other donors' samples. The chain uses TRBV20-1 and TRBJ2-7, with TRBD2 as a possible D gene (6 bases). The CDR3 DNA reads as TGCAGTGTAGGGACTTCCCTCGAGGAGCAGTACTTC. This encodes CSVGTSLEEQYF.